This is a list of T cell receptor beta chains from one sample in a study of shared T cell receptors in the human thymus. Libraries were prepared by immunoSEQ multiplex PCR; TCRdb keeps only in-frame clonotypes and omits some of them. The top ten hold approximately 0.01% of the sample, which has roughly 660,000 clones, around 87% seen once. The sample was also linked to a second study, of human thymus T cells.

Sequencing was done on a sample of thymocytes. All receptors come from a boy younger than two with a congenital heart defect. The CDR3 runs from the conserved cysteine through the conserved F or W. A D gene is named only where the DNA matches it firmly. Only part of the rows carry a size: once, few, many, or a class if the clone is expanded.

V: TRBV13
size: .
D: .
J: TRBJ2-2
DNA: TGTGCCAGCAGCTTCACAGGGAGGGGCACCGGGGAGCTGTTTTTT
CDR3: CASSFTGRGTGELFF

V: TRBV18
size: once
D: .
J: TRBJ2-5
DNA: TGTGCCAGCTCACCACGGGGGGAGGAAGGAGAGACCCAGTACTTC
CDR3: CASSPRGEEGETQYF

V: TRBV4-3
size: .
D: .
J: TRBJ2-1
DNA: TGCGCCAGCAGGCACGATACAGGTTTGCGACCCAATGAGCAGTTCTTC
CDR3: CASRHDTGLRPNEQFF

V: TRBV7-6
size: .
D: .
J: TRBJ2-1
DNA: TGTGCCAGCAGCCCCCCCGGAGGGTATGAGCAGTTCTTC
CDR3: CASSPPGGYEQFF

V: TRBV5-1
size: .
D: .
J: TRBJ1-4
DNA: TGCGCCAGCAGCTTGGCCAGGGGTTCTAATGAAAAACTGTTTTTT
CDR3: CASSLARGSNEKLFF

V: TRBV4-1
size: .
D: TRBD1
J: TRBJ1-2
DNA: TGCGCCAGCAGCCAGCCGGACAGGGCCTATGGCTACACCTTC
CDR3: CASSQPDRAYGYTF

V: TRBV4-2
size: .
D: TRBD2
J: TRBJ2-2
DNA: TGTGCCAGCAGCCAAGGGACTAGAGATGGGGAGCTGTTTTTT
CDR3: CASSQGTRDGELFF

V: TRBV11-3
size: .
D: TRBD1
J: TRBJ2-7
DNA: TGTGCCAGCAGCTTAGGAGGGACAGGCTCATACGAGCAGTACTTC
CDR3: CASSLGGTGSYEQYF

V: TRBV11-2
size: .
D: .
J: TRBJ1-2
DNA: TGTGCCAGCAGCTTAGTCCCAGGCGCTCTATATCCCACCTCCTATGGCTACACCTTC
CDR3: CASSLVPGALYPTSYGYTF

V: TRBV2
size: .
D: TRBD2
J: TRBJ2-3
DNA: TGTGCCAGCAGTGAATTTAGGGAGGGAGCAGATACGCAGTATTTT
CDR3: CASSEFREGADTQYF

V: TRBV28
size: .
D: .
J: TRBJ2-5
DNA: TGTGCCAGCAGTTTCCCCGGGACAAAACATGGTCCACAAGAGACCCAGTACTTC
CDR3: CASSFPGTKHGPQETQYF

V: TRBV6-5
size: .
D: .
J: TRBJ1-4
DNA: TGTGCCAGCAGTTACGGGCCAGGCCGTAATGAAAAACTGTTTTTT
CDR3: CASSYGPGRNEKLFF

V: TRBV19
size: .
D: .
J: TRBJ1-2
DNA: TGTGCCAGTAGAGGTGCAGGGAATAACTATGGCTACACCTTC
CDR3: CASRGAGNNYGYTF

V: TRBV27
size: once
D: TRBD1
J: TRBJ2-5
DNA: TGTGCCAGCACTAAGGGACAGGGGAAGGAAGAGACCCAGTACTTC
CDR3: CASTKGQGKEETQYF

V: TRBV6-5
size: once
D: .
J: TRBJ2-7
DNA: TGTGCCAGCAGTCCGGCGGGCCGGTCTGGCTGCGAGCAGTACTTC
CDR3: CASSPAGRSGCEQYF

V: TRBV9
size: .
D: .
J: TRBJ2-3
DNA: TGTGCCAGCAGCGTAGCAGGGGCGTGGGGAGATACGCAGTATTTT
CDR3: CASSVAGAWGDTQYF

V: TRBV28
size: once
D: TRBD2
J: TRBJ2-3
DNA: TGTGCCAGCAGTACACTAGCGACCCCTCGGAGCACAGATACGCAGTATTTT
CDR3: CASSTLATPRSTDTQYF

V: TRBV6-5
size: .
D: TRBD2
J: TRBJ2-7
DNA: TGTGCCAGCAGTTACTCCGGGGCTAGCGGCCTGTACGAGCAGTACTTC
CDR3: CASSYSGASGLYEQYF

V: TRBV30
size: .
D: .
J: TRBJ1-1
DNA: TGTGCCTGGACTCGCGAGGTGGGGGCACTCACTGAAGCTTTCTTT
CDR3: CAWTREVGALTEAFF

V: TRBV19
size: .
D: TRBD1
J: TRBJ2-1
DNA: TGTGCCAGTAGTATTCACGGACAGGGTGAGCAGTTCTTC
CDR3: CASSIHGQGEQFF

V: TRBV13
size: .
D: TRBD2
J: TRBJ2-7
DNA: TGTGCCAGCAGCTCCCGCGGGAGCGACTACGAGCAGTACTTC
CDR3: CASSSRGSDYEQYF

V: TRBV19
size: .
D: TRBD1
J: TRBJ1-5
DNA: TGTGCCAGTAGTTCCCAAGACAGGGGGCGGGTGTGGAATCAGCCCCAGCATTTT
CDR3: CASSSQDRGRVWNQPQHF

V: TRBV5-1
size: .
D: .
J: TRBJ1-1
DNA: TGCGCCAGCAGCCCAGACAGTGTGGCTGAAGCTTTCTTT
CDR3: CASSPDSVAEAFF

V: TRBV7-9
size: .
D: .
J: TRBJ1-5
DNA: TGTGCCAGCAGCTTAGGGGCAGCGGACCTGAGGCCCCAGCATTTT
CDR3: CASSLGAADLRPQHF

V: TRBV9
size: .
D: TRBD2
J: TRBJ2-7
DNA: TGTGCCAGCAGCGTACGAGCGGGAGGACCCTACGAGCAGTACTTC
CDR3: CASSVRAGGPYEQYF

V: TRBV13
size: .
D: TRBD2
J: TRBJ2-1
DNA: TGTGCCAGCAGACCCCGACTAGCGGGAGGGAACAATGAGCAGTTCTTC
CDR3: CASRPRLAGGNNEQFF

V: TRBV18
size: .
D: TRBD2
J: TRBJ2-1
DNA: TGTGCCAGCTCACCAAGGGCTCCGGGACTAGCTCACAATGAGCAGTTCTTC
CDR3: CASSPRAPGLAHNEQFF

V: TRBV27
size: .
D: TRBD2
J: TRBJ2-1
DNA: TGTGCCAGCAGTCAACTACGAGGGGCTAGCGGGAGGGCCCCATTCCACAATGAGCAGTTCTTC
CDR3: CASSQLRGASGRAPFHNEQFF

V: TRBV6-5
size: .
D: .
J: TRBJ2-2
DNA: TGTGCCAGCAGTTCCATAGAGGGGGCCGGGGAGCTGTTTTTT
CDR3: CASSSIEGAGELFF

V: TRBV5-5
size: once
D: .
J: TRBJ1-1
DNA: TGTGCCAGCGGAGGAACAGACGCGAACACTGAAGCTTTCTTT
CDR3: CASGGTDANTEAFF

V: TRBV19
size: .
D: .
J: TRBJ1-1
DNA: TGTGCCAGTGCCCAGGGTGCGAACACTGAAGCTTTCTTT
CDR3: CASAQGANTEAFF

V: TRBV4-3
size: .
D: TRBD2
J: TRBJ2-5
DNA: TGCGCCAGCAGCCAAGATCGGGGGGGGTCAGAGACCCAGTACTTC
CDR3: CASSQDRGGSETQYF

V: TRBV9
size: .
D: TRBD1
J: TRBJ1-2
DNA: TGTGCCAGCAGCGCAGAAGGACAGGGAGGGAACTATGGCTACACCTTC
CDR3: CASSAEGQGGNYGYTF

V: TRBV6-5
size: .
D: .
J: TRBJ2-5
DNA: TGTGCCAGCAGACCTCCGGGAGTCCAAGAGACCCAGTACTTC
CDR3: CASRPPGVQETQYF

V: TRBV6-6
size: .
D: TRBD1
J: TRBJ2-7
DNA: TGTGCCAGCAGCCTTACAGGGGCCGAGCAGTACTTC
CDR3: CASSLTGAEQYF

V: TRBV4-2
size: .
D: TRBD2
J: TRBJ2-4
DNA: TGTGCCAGCAGCCAAGCAATACTAGCCGGGGGAGGGCTTCAGTACTTC
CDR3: CASSQAILAGGGLQYF

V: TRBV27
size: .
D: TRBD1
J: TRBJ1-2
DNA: TGTGCCAGCAGTCACTCCCTCACCCGGGACAGGGATAGGAGTAACTATGGCTACACCTTC
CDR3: CASSHSLTRDRDRSNYGYTF

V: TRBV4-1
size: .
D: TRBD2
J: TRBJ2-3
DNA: TGCGCCAGCAGCCAAGGGGGCGGCGGGAGGACAGATACGCAGTATTTT
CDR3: CASSQGGGGRTDTQYF

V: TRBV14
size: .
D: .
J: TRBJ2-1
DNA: TGTGCCAGCCGCCTCACTAGCGAGGTAGGGGGAGGTGAGCAGTTCTTC
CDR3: CASRLTSEVGGGEQFF

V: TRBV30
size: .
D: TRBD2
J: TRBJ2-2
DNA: TGTGCCTGGAGTGTACGGCGGCTAGCGGGAGCGGCCGGGGAGCTGTTTTTT
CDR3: CAWSVRRLAGAAGELFF

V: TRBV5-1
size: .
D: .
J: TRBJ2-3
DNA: TGCGCCAGCAGCTTGGGCGGTAGCACAGATACGCAGTATTTT
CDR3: CASSLGGSTDTQYF

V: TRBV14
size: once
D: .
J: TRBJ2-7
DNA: TGTGCCAGCAGCCAAGATCCCGGACTCGCGATGTCCTACGAGCAGTACTTC
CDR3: CASSQDPGLAMSYEQYF

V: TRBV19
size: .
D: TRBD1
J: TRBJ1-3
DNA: TGTGCCAGTAGTTATTCGGGACAGAAGAATTTT
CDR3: CASSYSGQKNF

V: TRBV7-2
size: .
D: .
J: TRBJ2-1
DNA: TGTGCCAGCAGCCAGGGCAGCAACTACAATGAGCAGTTCTTC
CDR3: CASSQGSNYNEQFF

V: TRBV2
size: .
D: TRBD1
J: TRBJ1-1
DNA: TGTGCCAGCAGTGACCCACAGGGGGCCAACACTGAAGCTTTCTTT
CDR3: CASSDPQGANTEAFF

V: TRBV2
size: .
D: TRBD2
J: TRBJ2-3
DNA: TGTGCCAGCAGTGACGGCCTAGCGGGAGATTATACGCAGTATTTT
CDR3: CASSDGLAGDYTQYF

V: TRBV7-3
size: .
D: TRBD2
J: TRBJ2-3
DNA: TGTGCCAGCAGCCCCCTAGGGTTTAGCGGGGCGAGAGGGGGCACAGATACGCAGTATTTT
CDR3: CASSPLGFSGARGGTDTQYF

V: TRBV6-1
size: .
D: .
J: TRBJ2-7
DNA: TGTGCCAGCAGTGAACGGCAGGGCCCCTCCTACGAGCAGTACTTC
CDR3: CASSERQGPSYEQYF

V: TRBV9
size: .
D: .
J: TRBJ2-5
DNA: TGTGCCAGCAGCCCCCGACTAGACGAGGCGACCCAGTACTTC
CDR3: CASSPRLDEATQYF

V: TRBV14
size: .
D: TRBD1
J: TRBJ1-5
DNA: TGTGCCAGCAGCCAAGACCGACGGGACAGGGGCCAAAGCAATCAGCCCCAGCATTTT
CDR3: CASSQDRRDRGQSNQPQHF

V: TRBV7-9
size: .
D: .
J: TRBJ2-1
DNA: TGTGCCAGCAGCTTAGTTTCCAGGATCTCCTACAATGAGCAGTTCTTC
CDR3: CASSLVSRISYNEQFF

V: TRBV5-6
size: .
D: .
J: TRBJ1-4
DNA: TGTGCCAGCAGCTTGGCCGGCGGGGGGCGGAATGAAAAACTGTTTTTT
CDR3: CASSLAGGGRNEKLFF

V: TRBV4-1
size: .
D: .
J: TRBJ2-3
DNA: TGCGCCAGCAGCCAAGAGGCCCGGGGAGATACGCAGTATTTT
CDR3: CASSQEARGDTQYF

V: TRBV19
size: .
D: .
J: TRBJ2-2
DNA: TGTGCCAGTAAGTGGGCCAGAACCCGATACACCGGGGAGCTGTTTTTT
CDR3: CASKWARTRYTGELFF

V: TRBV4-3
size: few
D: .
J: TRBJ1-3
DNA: TGCGCCAGCAGCCAAGGTGACAGGCTCTCTGGAAACACCATATATTTT
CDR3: CASSQGDRLSGNTIYF

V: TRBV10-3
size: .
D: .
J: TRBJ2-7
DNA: TGTGCCATCAGTGAGTCGAAGCGGTGCGCATTCGAGCAGTACTTC
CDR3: CAISESKRCAFEQYF

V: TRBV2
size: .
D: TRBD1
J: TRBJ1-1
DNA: TGTGCCAGCGGGCCCCGGACAGGGGTCAAAAGAGCGCGTATGAACACTGAAGCTTTCTTT
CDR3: CASGPRTGVKRARMNTEAFF